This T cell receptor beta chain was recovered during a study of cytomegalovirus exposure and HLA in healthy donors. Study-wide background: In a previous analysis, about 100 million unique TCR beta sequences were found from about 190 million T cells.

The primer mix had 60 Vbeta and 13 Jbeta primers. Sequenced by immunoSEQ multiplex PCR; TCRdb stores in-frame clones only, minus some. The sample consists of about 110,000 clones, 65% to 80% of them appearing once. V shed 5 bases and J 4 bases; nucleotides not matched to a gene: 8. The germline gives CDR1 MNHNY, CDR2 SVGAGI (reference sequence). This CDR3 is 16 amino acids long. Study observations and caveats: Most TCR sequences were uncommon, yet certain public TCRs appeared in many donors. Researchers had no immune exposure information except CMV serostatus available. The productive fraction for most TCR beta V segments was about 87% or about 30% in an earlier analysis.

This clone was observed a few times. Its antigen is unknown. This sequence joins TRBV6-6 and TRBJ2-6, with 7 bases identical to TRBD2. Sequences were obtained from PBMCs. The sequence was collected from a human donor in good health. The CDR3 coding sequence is TGTGCCAGCAGTCCCCGGGGGGAGGGGGGGGCCAACGTCCTGACTTTC. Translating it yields CASSPRGEGGANVLTF.